The rows below give T cell receptor beta chains drawn from one sample of a study of PD-1 and CTLA-4 blockade in melanoma. The data were produced by immunoSEQ multiplex PCR, yet TCRdb's version contains in-frame clones alone and is incomplete. Counted here are approximately 17,000 clones, 73% occurring once; the ten biggest clones make up 15% to 20%. This specimen was CD8+ T cells from peripheral blood, taken before anti-PD-1 treatment. All receptors derive from a human donor with melanoma. Each CDR3 is given with its conserved first and last residue. Each record gives: V gene, clone size, J gene, D gene, CDR3 protein, CDR3 DNA. D genes are given only for firm matches. Clone size appears in some rows only: once, few, many, or a class for an expanded clone.

TRBV5-4	-	TRBJ1-2	-	CASSAGRGAHPNYGYTF	TGTGCCAGCAGCGCAGGGAGGGGGGCACACCCTAACTATGGCTACACCTTC
TRBV11-2	medium-sized	TRBJ1-6	-	CASSLRTLSPLHF	TGTGCCAGCAGCCTCCGGACACTCTCGCCCCTCCACTTT
TRBV5-6	-	TRBJ2-5	TRBD1	CASSLGRGYETQYF	TGTGCCAGCAGCTTGGGCAGGGGGTATGAGACCCAGTACTTC
TRBV7-9	-	TRBJ2-1	TRBD2	CASRPGLAGPREFF	TGTGCCAGCAGACCGGGACTAGCGGGACCGAGGGAGTTCTTC
TRBV30	few	TRBJ2-2	-	CAWSPAGELFF	TGTGCCTGGAGCCCGGCCGGGGAGCTGTTTTTT
TRBV7-2	-	TRBJ2-1	-	CASSLKRGGPYNEQFF	TGTGCCAGCAGCTTAAAAAGGGGGGGCCCCTACAATGAGCAGTTCTTC
TRBV4-1	few	TRBJ1-2	TRBD1	CASSPGTASGDGYTF	TGCGCCAGCAGCCCCGGGACAGCCTCCGGAGATGGCTACACCTTC
TRBV5-5	few	TRBJ2-7	-	CASSLGAETYEQYF	TGTGCCAGCAGCTTGGGGGCAGAGACTTACGAGCAGTACTTC
TRBV19	-	TRBJ2-6	-	CASTSTRAKPTGANVLTF	TGTGCCAGTACCTCCACTAGGGCCAAGCCTACTGGGGCCAACGTCCTGACTTTC
TRBV3-1/TRBV3-2	-	TRBJ1-2	-	CASSQESYGYTF	TGTGCCAGCAGCCAAGAGTCCTATGGCTACACCTTC
TRBV27	-	TRBJ2-1	-	CASRLWERHNEQFF	TGTGCCAGCAGACTCTGGGAACGGCACAATGAGCAGTTCTTC
TRBV4-1	-	TRBJ1-2	-	CASSQVMWATSNYGYTF	TGCGCCAGCAGCCAAGTGATGTGGGCCACGTCTAACTATGGCTACACCTTC
TRBV6-2/TRBV6-3	-	TRBJ2-7	-	CASSYAGREQYF	TGTGCCAGCAGTTACGCAGGCAGGGAGCAGTACTTC
TRBV11-2	-	TRBJ1-2	TRBD1	CASSPPDRGEANYGYTF	TGTGCCAGCAGCCCCCCGGACAGGGGGGAAGCTAACTATGGCTACACCTTC
TRBV7-8	-	TRBJ1-2	-	CASSLANYGYTF	TGTGCCAGCAGCTTAGCTAACTATGGCTACACCTTC
TRBV11-2	-	TRBJ2-1	-	CASSHRTEHNEQFF	TGTGCCAGCAGCCATCGGACAGAGCACAATGAGCAGTTCTTC
TRBV29-1	-	TRBJ1-2	-	CSVGVLLMDPNYGYTF	TGCAGCGTTGGAGTCCTCCTCATGGATCCTAACTATGGCTACACCTTC
TRBV6-5	-	TRBJ2-5	-	CASSPSTDRAGTQYF	TGTGCCAGCAGTCCCTCAACGGATCGAGCAGGGACCCAGTACTTC
TRBV11-2	once	TRBJ2-7	-	CASRTDSYEQYF	TGTGCCAGTCGGACAGACTCCTACGAGCAGTACTTC
TRBV6-5	medium-sized	TRBJ2-7	-	CASSYSGSYEQYF	TGTGCCAGCAGTTACTCGGGGTCCTACGAGCAGTACTTC
TRBV2	-	TRBJ1-5	TRBD1	CASSGPEDRGRLVNQPQHF	TGTGCCAGCAGTGGGCCGGAGGACAGGGGGCGGTTGGTCAATCAGCCCCAGCATTTT
TRBV3-1/TRBV3-2	-	TRBJ1-1	-	CASRANRVNTEAFF	TGTGCCAGCAGGGCTAACAGGGTAAACACTGAAGCTTTCTTT
TRBV27	-	TRBJ2-7	TRBD1	CASSPTGGYEQYF	TGTGCCAGCAGTCCGACAGGGGGATACGAGCAGTACTTC
TRBV10-3	-	TRBJ1-2	TRBD1	CAIRTPILGQGNLDGYTF	TGTGCCATCAGGACACCTATCCTCGGACAGGGAAACTTGGATGGCTACACCTTC
TRBV19	once	TRBJ2-1	TRBD1	CASSIQGQVYNEQFF	TGTGCCAGTAGTATACAGGGACAGGTTTACAATGAGCAGTTCTTC
TRBV6-1	-	TRBJ1-5	-	CASSEKAFSNQPQHF	TGTGCCAGCAGTGAAAAGGCATTTAGCAATCAGCCCCAGCATTTT
TRBV30	few	TRBJ1-3	-	CAWSVAGNTIYF	TGTGCCTGGAGTGTGGCTGGAAACACCATATATTTT
TRBV23-1	once	TRBJ2-7	-	CASSHNRRVLYYEQYF	TGCGCCAGCAGTCACAACCGCAGGGTTCTGTACTACGAGCAGTACTTC
TRBV3-1/TRBV3-2	-	TRBJ2-5	-	CASSQEGKDPSRTQYF	TGTGCCAGCAGCCAAGAAGGAAAGGACCCCTCTAGGACCCAGTACTTC
TRBV28	once	TRBJ2-7	TRBD1	CASSWARDRPYEQYF	TGTGCCAGCAGTTGGGCCCGGGACAGGCCCTACGAGCAGTACTTC
TRBV5-4	few	TRBJ2-7	TRBD2	CASSYEREGYEQYF	TGTGCCAGCAGTTATGAGCGGGAGGGCTACGAGCAGTACTTC
TRBV2	-	TRBJ1-1	-	CASSDSIEAFF	TGTGCCAGCAGTGACTCGATCGAAGCTTTCTTT
TRBV19	medium-sized	TRBJ1-1	-	CASSLRGGITEAFF	TGTGCCAGTAGTCTTCGTGGGGGCATCACTGAAGCTTTCTTT